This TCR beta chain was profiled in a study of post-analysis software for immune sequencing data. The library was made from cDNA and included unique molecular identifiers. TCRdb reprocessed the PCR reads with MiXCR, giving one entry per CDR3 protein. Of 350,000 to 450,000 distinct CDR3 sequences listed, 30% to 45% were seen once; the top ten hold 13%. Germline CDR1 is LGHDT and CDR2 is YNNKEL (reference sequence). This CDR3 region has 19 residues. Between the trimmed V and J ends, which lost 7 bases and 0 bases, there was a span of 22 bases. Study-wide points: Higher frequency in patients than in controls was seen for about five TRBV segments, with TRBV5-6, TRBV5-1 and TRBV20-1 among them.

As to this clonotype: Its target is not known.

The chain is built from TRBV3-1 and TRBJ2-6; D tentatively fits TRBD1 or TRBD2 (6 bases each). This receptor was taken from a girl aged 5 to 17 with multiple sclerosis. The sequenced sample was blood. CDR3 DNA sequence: TGTGCCAGCACCAGCCGTAGAGGGGGACTGATCTCTGGGGCCAACGTCCTGACTTTC. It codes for CASTSRRGGLISGANVLTF.